This T cell receptor beta chain stems from a study of cytomegalovirus exposure and HLA in healthy donors. Germline V gene lookup returns CDR1 LGHNT and CDR2 FRNRAP. V shed 0 bases and J shed 8 bases, with 16 bases lying between them. This CDR3 contains 15 residues. It was with 60 Vbeta and 13 Jbeta primers that the PCR ran. The protocol was immunoSEQ multiplex PCR, while the TCRdb copy is restricted to in-frame clones and leaves out a portion. Among 130,000 to 150,000 clones, more than 75% were seen once, and the ten largest hold 2.5% to 3.5%. V and J are TRBV12-5 and TRBJ1-2, with D possibly TRBD1 on 5 matching bases. The material sequenced was PBMCs. The sequence derives from a female donor in good health and CMV-seronegative. CDR3 DNA: TGTGCTAGTGGTTTGGTGGACGGGGGAGTACGGGGCTACACCTTC. It encodes CASGLVDGGVRGYTF.